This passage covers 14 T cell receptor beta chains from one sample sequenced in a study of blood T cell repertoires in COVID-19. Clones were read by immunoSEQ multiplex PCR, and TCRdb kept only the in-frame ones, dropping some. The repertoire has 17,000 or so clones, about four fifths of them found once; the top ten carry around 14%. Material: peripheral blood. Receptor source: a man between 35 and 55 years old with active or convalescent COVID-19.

The CDR3 here is CASSTDISTDTQYF. The CDR3 DNA is TGTGCCAGTAGTACTGACATAAGCACAGATACGCAGTATTTT. The chain uses TRBV19 and TRBJ2-3; D uncertain. The CDR3 consists of 14 residues. The germline V gene encodes CDR1 LNHDA and CDR2 SQIVND (reference sequence). V was cut by 4 bases and J by 0 bases, with 8 bases left in between.

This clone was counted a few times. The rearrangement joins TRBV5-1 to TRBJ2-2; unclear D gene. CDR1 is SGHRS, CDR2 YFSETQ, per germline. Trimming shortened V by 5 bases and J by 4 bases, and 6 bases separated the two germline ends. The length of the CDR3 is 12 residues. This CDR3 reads CASRTPTGELFF. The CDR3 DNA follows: TGCGCCAGCAGAACTCCCACCGGGGAGCTGTTTTTT.

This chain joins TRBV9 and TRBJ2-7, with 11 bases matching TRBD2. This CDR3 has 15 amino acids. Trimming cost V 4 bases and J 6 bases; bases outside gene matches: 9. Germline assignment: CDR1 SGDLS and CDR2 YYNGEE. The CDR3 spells CASSPIAGGPSEQYF. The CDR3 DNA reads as TGTGCCAGCAGCCCCATAGCGGGGGGGCCGTCCGAGCAGTACTTC.

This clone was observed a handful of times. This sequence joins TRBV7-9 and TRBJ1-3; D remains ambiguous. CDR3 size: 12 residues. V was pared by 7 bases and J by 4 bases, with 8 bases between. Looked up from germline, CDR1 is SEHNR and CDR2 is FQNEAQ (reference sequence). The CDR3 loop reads CASTKQGNTIYF. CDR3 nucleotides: TGTGCCAGCACCAAACAGGGAAACACCATATATTTT.

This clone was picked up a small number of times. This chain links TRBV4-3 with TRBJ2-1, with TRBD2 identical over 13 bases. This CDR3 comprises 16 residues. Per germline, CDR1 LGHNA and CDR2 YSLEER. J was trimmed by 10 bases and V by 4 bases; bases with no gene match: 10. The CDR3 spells CASSLQLAGGPGEQFF. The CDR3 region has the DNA TGCGCCAGCAGCCTCCAACTAGCGGGGGGGCCAGGGGAGCAGTTCTTC.

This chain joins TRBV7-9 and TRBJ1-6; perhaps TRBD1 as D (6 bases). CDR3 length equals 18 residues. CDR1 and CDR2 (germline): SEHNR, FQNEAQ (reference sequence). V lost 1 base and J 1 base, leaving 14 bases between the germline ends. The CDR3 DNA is TGTGCCAGCAGCTTAGGGGTGGCCAGGGGTTCCTATAATTCACCCCTCCACTTT. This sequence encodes CASSLGVARGSYNSPLHF.

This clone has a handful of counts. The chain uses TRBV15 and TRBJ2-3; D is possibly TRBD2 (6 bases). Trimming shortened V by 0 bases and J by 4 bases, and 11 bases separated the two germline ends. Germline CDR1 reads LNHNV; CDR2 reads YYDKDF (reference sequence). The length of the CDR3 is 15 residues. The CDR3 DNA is TGTGCCACCAGCAGAGAGCGGGGTTGGGCAGATACGCAGTATTTT. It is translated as CATSRERGWADTQYF.

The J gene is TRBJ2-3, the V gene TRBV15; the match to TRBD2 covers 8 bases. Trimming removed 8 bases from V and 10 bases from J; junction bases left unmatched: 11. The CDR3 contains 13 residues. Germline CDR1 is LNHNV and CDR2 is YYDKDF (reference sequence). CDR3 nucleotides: TGTGCCACCGGAGGCGGGGGGTCCGATGCGCAGTATTTT. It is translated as CATGGGGSDAQYF.

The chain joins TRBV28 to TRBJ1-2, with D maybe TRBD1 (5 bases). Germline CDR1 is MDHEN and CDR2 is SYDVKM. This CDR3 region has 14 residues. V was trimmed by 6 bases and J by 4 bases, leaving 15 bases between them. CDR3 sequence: CASSQGSKAYGYTF. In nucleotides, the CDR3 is TGTGCCAGCAGCCAGGGAAGTAAAGCCTATGGCTACACCTTC.

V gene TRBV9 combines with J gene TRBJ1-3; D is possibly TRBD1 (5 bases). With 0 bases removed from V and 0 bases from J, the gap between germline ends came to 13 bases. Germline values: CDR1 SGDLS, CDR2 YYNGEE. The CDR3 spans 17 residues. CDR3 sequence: CASSVEGMGLSGNTIYF. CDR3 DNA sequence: TGTGCCAGCAGCGTAGAGGGAATGGGGCTCTCTGGAAACACCATATATTTT.

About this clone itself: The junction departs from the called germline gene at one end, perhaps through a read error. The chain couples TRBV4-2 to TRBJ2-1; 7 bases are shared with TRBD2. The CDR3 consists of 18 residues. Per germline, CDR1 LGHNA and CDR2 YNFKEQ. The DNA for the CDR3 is TGTGCCAGCAGCCAAGGCGAACCCGGGAGGCTCCCCTATAATGAGCAGTTCTTC. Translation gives CASSQGEPGRLPYNEQFF.

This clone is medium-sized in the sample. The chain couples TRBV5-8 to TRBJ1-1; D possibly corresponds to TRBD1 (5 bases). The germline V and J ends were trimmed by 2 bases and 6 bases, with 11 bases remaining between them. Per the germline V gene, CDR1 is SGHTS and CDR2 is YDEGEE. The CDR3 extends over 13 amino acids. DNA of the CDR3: TGTGCCAGCAGCTTACAGGAGATGGCTGAAGCTTTCTTT. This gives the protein CASSLQEMAEAFF.

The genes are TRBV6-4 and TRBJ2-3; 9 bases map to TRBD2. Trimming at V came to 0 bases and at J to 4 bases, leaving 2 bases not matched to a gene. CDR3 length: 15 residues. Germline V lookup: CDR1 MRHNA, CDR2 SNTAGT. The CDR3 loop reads CASSDSAGGPDTQYF. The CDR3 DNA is TGTGCCAGCAGTGACTCGGCGGGGGGGCCAGATACGCAGTATTTT.

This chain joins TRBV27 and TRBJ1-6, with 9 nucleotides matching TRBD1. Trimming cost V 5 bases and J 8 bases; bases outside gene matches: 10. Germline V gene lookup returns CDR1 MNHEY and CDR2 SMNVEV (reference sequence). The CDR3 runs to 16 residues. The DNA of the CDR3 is TGTGCCAGCAGTATCCACCGGGACAGGGTTTATTCACCCCTCCACTTT. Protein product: CASSIHRDRVYSPLHF.